What follows are 13 T cell receptor beta chains derived from one specimen sequenced in a study of tumor-infiltrating lymphocytes in primary liver carcinoma. The researchers produced TCR beta cDNA from 500 ng total RNA with a constant-region primer. Modified slightly, ARM-PCR produced TCR beta libraries over three nested multiplex PCR rounds. Each of the first two PCR rounds ran roughly 9 cycles with TRBV1-TRBV30 forward and C-beta reverse primers. Via MiXCR, TCRdb re-called the multiplex PCR reads, giving one row per CDR3 protein. The table has roughly 45,000 distinct CDR3 sequences, around 64% seen once. Each 20-30 mg portion of unsorted bulk tissue served as the source for co-extraction of RNA and DNA. The sequenced sample was liver tumor tissue from sampling region 5. Regarding subset: tumor region T5, tumor centre. These receptors were taken from a man aged 35-49 years with primary liver carcinoma and hepatitis B virus infection.

Worth noting for this clonotype: At one boundary the junction diverges from the germline segment, which might be a read error. The genes are TRBV4-1 and TRBJ2-7; unclear D gene. CDR3 length: 16 amino acids. Looked up from germline, CDR1 is MGHRA and CDR2 is YSYEKL. CDR3 in amino acids: CASSQRYKAHAYEQYF. The CDR3 nucleotides read TGCGCCAGCAGCCAAAGGTACAAGGCCCATGCCTACGAGCAATACTTC.

A remark on this clonotype: At one of its ends the junction is not consistent with the germline gene, which may arise from a read error. V usage is TRBV6-5 and J usage is TRBJ2-7; 9 bases match TRBD1. CDR1 is MNHEY and CDR2 is SVGAGI in the germline V gene. This CDR3 has 15 amino acids. The CDR3 spells CTSSYTSDGTGEQYF. The CDR3, as DNA: TGTACCAGCAGTTACACCTCAGACGGGACAGGGGAGCAGTACTTC.

For the CDR3, the DNA is TGTGCCAGGAGCCCGGGACAGCTGAACACTGAAGCTTTCTTT. The encoded protein is CARSPGQLNTEAFF. The chain is built from TRBV11-2 and TRBJ1-1; 7 nucleotides agree with TRBD1. CDR3 length: 14 residues. Losses at the gene ends were 9 bases for V and 0 bases for J; bases not matched to a gene: 7. CDR1 SGHAT and CDR2 FQNNGV come from the germline V gene.

Worth noting for this clonotype: At one boundary the junction diverges from the germline segment, which might be a read error. The chain joins TRBV4-1 to TRBJ2-2; TRBD2 is a possible D gene (6 bases). The CDR3 totals 14 residues. Germline lookup yields CDR1 MGHRA and CDR2 YSYEKL. CDR3 sequence reads: CARSQGVLPGGLFF. The DNA of the CDR3 is TGCGCCAGAAGCCAAGGGGTCCTACCCGGGGGGCTGTTTTTT.

Notes on this clonotype: Given a much more abundant clone one base away, this may be a read error. This chain connects TRBV28 to TRBJ1-2, with 7 bases that match TRBD1. The CDR3 loop spans 16 amino acids. Germline V gives CDR1 MDHEN, CDR2 SYDVKM. The DNA of the CDR3 is TGTGCCAGCAGCACCCAGGGGGGTAGTTATGCGTGGGGCTACATCTTC. Residues: CASSTQGGSYAWGYIF.

Remarks on this clonotype: At one end, the junction sequence differs from germline, possibly due to a read error. This chain uses TRBV11-2 with TRBJ2-2; either TRBD1 or TRBD2 may supply D (5 bases each). CDR1 and CDR2 from the germline V gene are SGHAT and FQNNGV. The CDR3 totals 17 residues. The CDR3 loop is CACSFDRARVGTGELIF. Written as DNA, the CDR3 is TGTGCCTGCAGCTTTGATCGGGCCAGGGTCGGCACCGGGGAGCTGATATTT. The full variable domain, with the rest looked up from reference TRBV11-2 and TRBJ2-2, is EAGVAQSPRYKIIEKRQSVAFWCNPISGHATLYWYQQILGQGPKLLIQFQNNGVVDDSQLPKDRFSAERLKGVDSTLKIQPAKLEDSAVYLCACSFDRARVGTGELIFGEGSRLTVL.

Remarks on this clonotype: The junction and the germline gene differ at one end; a read error may be behind it. The genes are TRBV5-1 and TRBJ1-1; 7 nucleotides align to TRBD1. The CDR3 is 14 amino acids. Germline V gene lookup returns CDR1 SGHRS and CDR2 YFSETQ. The CDR3 loop reads CASSLDRMNTGAFF. DNA of the CDR3: TGCGCCAGCAGCCTGGACAGGATGAACACTGGAGCTTTCTTT.

This clonotype was picked up many times. The chain is built from TRBV6-5 and TRBJ1-2; TRBD1 matches 9 bases. Germline V gives CDR1 MNHEY, CDR2 SVGAGI. Trimming removed 2 bases from V and 8 bases from J; junction bases left unmatched: 12. The CDR3 length is 16 residues. The CDR3 bases are TGTGCCAGCAGTTACAATTGGGGGGACAGGGATAACGGCTACACCTTC. It encodes CASSYNWGDRDNGYTF.

The table lists this clonotype with a few counts. A read error may explain this, as a much larger clone is one base away. V gene TRBV5-6 combines with J gene TRBJ1-1, with 8 bases fitting TRBD1. Germline V gene data show CDR1 as SGHDT and CDR2 as YYEEEE. The length of the CDR3 is 16 residues. The CDR3 region has the DNA TGTGCCAGCAGCTTGAAGACAGGGGCTTTGAACACTGAAGCTTCCTTT. Protein: CASSLKTGALNTEASF.

CDR3 protein: CASALRRGAILEQYF. As DNA, the CDR3 is TGTGCCAGCGCCCTTCGAAGGGGGGCGATACTCGAGCAGTACTTC. This chain connects TRBV6-1 to TRBJ2-7; D may be TRBD1 or TRBD2 (6 bases each). The germline CDR1 and CDR2 sequences are MNHNS and SASEGT. The CDR3 runs 15 residues. V lost 8 bases and J 6 bases, leaving 23 bases between the germline ends.

As concerns this clonotype: A junction end diverges from the germline sequence, so it may reflect a read error. This chain joins TRBV7-8 and TRBJ2-7; 7 bases map to TRBD2. The germline V gene has CDR1 SGHVS and CDR2 FQNEAQ. The CDR3 runs to 15 residues. The CDR3: CASSLVDQRGHEQYF. Here the CDR3 DNA reads TGTGCCAGTAGCTTAGTGGACCAGCGGGGCCACGAGCAGTACTTC. Based on the CDR3 plus reference TRBV7-8 and TRBJ2-7, the full variable domain is GAGVSQSPRYKVAKRGQDVALRCDPISGHVSLFWYQQALGQGPEFLTYFQNEAQLDKSGLPSDRFFAERPEGSVSTLKIQRTQQEDSAVYLCASSLVDQRGHEQYFGPGTRLTVT.

This clonotype was picked up a small number of times. Just one base apart from a much larger clone, this may be a read error. V and J are TRBV30 and TRBJ2-5, with D possibly matching TRBD2 (5 bases). This CDR3 contains 15 residues. CDR1 and CDR2 from the germline V gene are GTSNPN and SVGIG (reference sequence). This CDR3 reads CAWGVGGVRQETQYF. The CDR3, as DNA: TGTGCCTGGGGTGTCGGAGGAGTACGCCAAGAGACCCAGTACTTC.

A remark on this clonotype: The junction departs from the called germline gene at one end, perhaps through a read error. V gene TRBV29-1 combines with J gene TRBJ2-2, with D perhaps TRBD2 (5 bases). Germline CDR1 reads SQVTM; CDR2 reads ANQGSEA. The CDR3 runs to 15 residues. In DNA, the CDR3 is TGTAGCGTTGAAGACGCCGCAGGAACCCCCGGGGAGCTGTTTTTT. Protein product: CSVEDAAGTPGELFF.